This T cell receptor (beta chain) was sequenced for a study of long-term antiretroviral therapy in people with HIV. Study-wide findings and caveats: Pre-ART expanded TRB clones stayed dominant throughout, though often decreasing after ART.

Of note for this clone: Its antigen remains unknown.

Runs used v3.0 of the immunoSEQ assay and were done at survey level. The table came from immunoSEQ multiplex PCR; TCRdb's copy has only in-frame clones and leaves some out. The sample shows over 20,000 clones, roughly four fifths of them seen only once. This CDR3 has 16 residues. Germline CDR1 LNHDA, CDR2 SQIVND (reference sequence). Trimming took off 4 bases at V and 1 base at J, with 16 bases between the two ends. The chain combines TRBV19 with TRBJ2-5, with a weak D call TRBD1 (5 bases). The specimen was unsorted PBMCs, collected 0.4 years after starting antiretroviral therapy. The receptor comes from a man aged 50-60 years with HIV. CDR3 sequence: CASSNQGRAPQETQYF. CDR3 sequence (DNA): TGTGCCAGTAGTAACCAGGGAAGGGCCCCCCAAGAGACCCAGTACTTC.